The 27 T cell receptor beta chains below were found in one sample sequenced in a study of CD8+ T cells in alopecia areata (dated by TCRdb to 2016 to 2018). Receptor amplification or capture employed the immunoSEQ multiplex PCR assay. To provide template for TCR sequencing, every sample had RNA extracted and reverse transcribed into cDNA. TCRdb limited this immuneACCESS table to in-frame rearrangements with V and J called. A share of clones is missing; checked studies link under half to unresolved V genes, and the rest is unexplained. The sample table records 150,000 or so clones; 65% to 75% of these occur just once. The ten largest clones add up to over 9.5% of the sample. This sample's time point label indicates: baseline before oral tofacitinib. Source: CD8+ T cells sorted from blood, taken at week 0. The receptors derive from a human donor with alopecia areata.

The V and J genes are TRBV29-1 and TRBJ2-7, with TRBD1 identical over 11 bases. The CDR3 totals 14 residues. Per germline, CDR1 SQVTM and CDR2 ANQGSEA. V shed 4 bases, J shed 3 bases, and the junction held 5 bases outside the gene matches. The DNA for the CDR3 is TGCAGCGTTGTACCCGGGACAGGGGGCTACGAGCAGTACTTC. This encodes CSVVPGTGGYEQYF.

The CDR3 here is CASSPRVAGGPNTGELFF. The CDR3, as DNA: TGTGCCAGCAGTCCCCGCGTAGCGGGGGGGCCGAACACCGGGGAGCTGTTTTTT. The V and J genes are TRBV27 and TRBJ2-2; TRBD2 matches 11 bases. The V gene's germline CDR1 is MNHEY and CDR2 SMNVEV (reference sequence). This CDR3 spans 18 amino acids. V shed 5 bases and J 0 bases; nucleotides not matched to a gene: 8.

The chain employs TRBV7-8 and TRBJ2-7; the match to TRBD2 covers 11 bases. Germline loops: CDR1 SGHVS, CDR2 FQNEAQ. CDR3 size: 16 residues. V lost 1 base to trimming and J lost 3 bases; unmatched junction nucleotides: 5. CDR3 nucleotides: TGTGCCAGCAGCTTAGGCCTAGCGGGGGGTGTCTACGAGCAGTACTTC. Translated: CASSLGLAGGVYEQYF.

The chain has TRBV27 and TRBJ2-1; D remains ambiguous. The CDR3 has 13 amino acids. V gave up 6 bases and J gave up 6 bases, with 12 bases separating them. CDR1 is MNHEY and CDR2 is SMNVEV in the germline V gene (reference sequence). Here the CDR3 reads CASRWSRRNEQFF. The CDR3 nucleotides read TGTGCCAGCAGATGGTCCCGTCGCAATGAGCAGTTCTTC.

The chain combines TRBV27 with TRBJ1-1, with D unclear. The CDR3 has 18 amino acids. Germline lookup yields CDR1 MNHEY and CDR2 SMNVEV (reference sequence). Trimming stripped 5 bases from V and 0 bases from J, with 22 bases between. CDR3 sequence reads: CASSPHREVWSMNTEAFF. The CDR3 bases are TGTGCCAGCAGTCCCCACCGAGAGGTATGGTCAATGAACACTGAAGCTTTCTTT.

The CDR3, as DNA: TGTGCCAGCAGTTTAGTCGGGACTAGCGGAACAGATACGCAGTATTTT. Translation: CASSLVGTSGTDTQYF. This chain connects TRBV28 to TRBJ2-3; 11 nucleotides align to TRBD2. The CDR3 consists of 16 residues. V was clipped by 2 bases and J by 3 bases; unmatched bases: 4. CDR1 and CDR2 (germline): MDHEN, SYDVKM.

This chain links TRBV7-9 with TRBJ1-2, with 8 bases aligning to TRBD1. Germline loops: CDR1 SEHNR, CDR2 FQNEAQ (reference sequence). The CDR3 extends over 16 amino acids. Trimming removed 5 bases from V and 4 bases from J; junction bases left unmatched: 12. The CDR3 DNA follows: TGTGCCAGCAGCCATGGGCACAGGGGGGGTTTCTATGGCTACACCTTC. It specifies CASSHGHRGGFYGYTF.

This clone has just one count. The rearrangement uses TRBV2 and TRBJ2-7; TRBD1 might be the D (6 bases). Trimming took off 6 bases at V and 1 base at J, with 10 bases between the two ends. The germline V gene has CDR1 SNHLY and CDR2 FYNNEI. This CDR3 spans 13 amino acids. CDR3 residues: CASSYDRSYEQYF. The CDR3 DNA reads TGTGCCAGCAGCTACGACAGGTCCTACGAGCAGTACTTC.

The chain employs TRBV11-2 and TRBJ2-5; 10 nucleotides line up with TRBD2. CDR3 length: 15 amino acids. In germline, CDR1 is SGHAT, CDR2 FQNNGV. Trimming took 1 base from V and 5 from J; bases not matched to a gene: 4. CDR3 sequence: CASSLVAGGSETQYF. The CDR3 DNA follows: TGTGCCAGCAGCTTAGTAGCGGGGGGAAGCGAGACCCAGTACTTC.

The chain links TRBV29-1 to TRBJ2-5; no definite D call. The V gene lost 4 bases and the J gene lost 3 bases, with 18 bases spanning the gap. Looked up from germline, CDR1 is SQVTM and CDR2 is ANQGSEA. The CDR3 has 15 amino acids. CDR3 nucleotide sequence: TGCAGCGTTGTACGTAGGGCTCTCTCCAAAGAGACCCAGTACTTC. Protein product: CSVVRRALSKETQYF.

The chain recombines TRBV2 with TRBJ1-2; no clear D gene. The CDR3 is 10 amino acids. Germline V lookup: CDR1 SNHLY, CDR2 FYNNEI. CDR3 in amino acids: CANRRYGYTF. The DNA for the CDR3 is TGTGCTAACCGCCGCTATGGCTACACCTTC. The complete variable domain, with remaining parts taken from reference TRBV2 and TRBJ1-2, reads EPEVTQTPSHQVTQMGQEVILRCVPISNHLYFYWYRQILGQKVEFLVSFYNNEISEKSEIFDDQFSVERPDGSNFTLKIRSTKLEDSAMYFCANRRYGYTFGSGTRLTVV.

V usage is TRBV29-1 and J usage is TRBJ2-4, with D possibly matching TRBD2 (5 bases). Germline CDR1 and CDR2: SQVTM and ANQGSEA. Trimming took off 4 bases at V and 6 bases at J, with 13 bases between the two ends. The CDR3 contains 13 residues. CDR3 protein: CSVVHGVGNIQYF. CDR3 DNA: TGCAGCGTTGTGCACGGGGTGGGAAACATTCAGTACTTC.

V usage is TRBV7-8 and J usage is TRBJ1-2; D gene uncertain. This CDR3 is built from 11 residues. V was clipped by 4 bases and J by 2 bases, with 2 bases between them. CDR1 is SGHVS, CDR2 FQNEAQ, per germline. The CDR3 region is CASSSNYGYTF. In DNA form, the CDR3 reads TGTGCCAGCAGCTCGAACTATGGCTACACCTTC. Complete variable domain (other parts from reference TRBV7-8 and TRBJ1-2): GAGVSQSPRYKVAKRGQDVALRCDPISGHVSLFWYQQALGQGPEFLTYFQNEAQLDKSGLPSDRFFAERPEGSVSTLKIQRTQQEDSAVYLCASSSNYGYTFGSGTRLTVV.

This clone was seen a handful of times. The chain joins TRBV29-1 to TRBJ1-2, with D possibly being TRBD1 (5 bases). V dropped 2 bases and J dropped 6 bases, with 13 bases sitting between them. Germline lookup yields CDR1 SQVTM and CDR2 ANQGSEA. The CDR3 has 13 amino acids. The CDR3 coding sequence is TGCAGCGTTGAATCCAGGGCGGGAAATGGCTACACCTTC. It yields the protein CSVESRAGNGYTF.

J is TRBJ2-3 and V is TRBV6-5; D possibly corresponds to TRBD2 (5 bases). Trimming cost V 6 bases and J 10 bases, with 14 bases left between them. CDR1 and CDR2 (germline): MNHEY, SVGAGI. The CDR3 sequence is 12 residues long. The CDR3 region has the DNA TGTGCCAGCAGGCAACTAGTGGAGGCGCAGTATTTT. Protein product: CASRQLVEAQYF.

The chain recombines TRBV4-1 with TRBJ1-2, with D tentatively TRBD1 (5 bases). Germline values: CDR1 MGHRA, CDR2 YSYEKL. The CDR3 loop spans 14 amino acids. Trimming pared 0 bases from V and 0 bases from J, leaving 5 bases between. The CDR3 loop is CASSQDRANYGYTF. In DNA form, the CDR3 reads TGCGCCAGCAGCCAAGACAGGGCTAACTATGGCTACACCTTC.

CDR3 in DNA: TGTGCCGTCCATACGGGAGGAGATACGCAGTATTTT. It codes for CAVHTGGDTQYF. The chain is built from TRBV6-5 and TRBJ2-3, with 7 bases that match TRBD2. CDR3 length: 12 residues. The germline gives CDR1 MNHEY, CDR2 SVGAGI. Trimming removed 11 bases from V and 5 bases from J; junction bases left unmatched: 7.

This clone showed up just a few times. The chain is built from TRBV30 and TRBJ2-7, with D perhaps matching TRBD1 (5 bases). From germline, CDR1 is GTSNPN and CDR2 SVGIG (reference sequence). Trimming removed 2 bases at V and 0 bases at J, with 8 bases between. CDR3 length equals 13 residues. The CDR3 DNA reads as TGTGCCTGGAGTCAGGGCAGCTCCTACGAGCAGTACTTC. Its translation is CAWSQGSSYEQYF.

V usage is TRBV29-1 and J usage is TRBJ1-5, with D hard to call. V lost 2 bases, J lost 4 bases, and 9 bases lay in between. Germline assignment: CDR1 SQVTM and CDR2 ANQGSEA. There are 13 residues in the CDR3. The CDR3: CSVEIGDNQPQHF. The CDR3 DNA reads TGCAGCGTTGAAATTGGCGATAATCAGCCCCAGCATTTT.

CDR3 region: CASSLFEGGSYNEQFF. Written as DNA, the CDR3 is TGTGCCAGCAGCTTATTTGAGGGGGGCTCCTACAATGAGCAGTTCTTC. The chain is built from TRBV7-2 and TRBJ2-1; D might be TRBD1 or TRBD2, each matching 6 bases. The CDR3 totals 16 residues. Germline lookup yields CDR1 SGHTA and CDR2 FQGNSA. The germline V and J ends were trimmed by 2 bases and 0 bases, with 11 bases remaining between them.

The genes are TRBV30 and TRBJ2-3, with TRBD1 matching 9 bases. This CDR3 contains 14 residues. Germline-derived CDR1 and CDR2 are GTSNPN and SVGIG (reference sequence). Losses at the gene ends were 3 bases for V and 5 bases for J; bases not matched to a gene: 6. The CDR3 DNA is TGTGCCTGGAGGACCGGGACAGGGTTAGATACGCAGTATTTT. This codes for CAWRTGTGLDTQYF.

The genes are TRBV2 and TRBJ1-2; possible D gene TRBD1, 5 bases. The CDR3 sequence is 11 residues long. V lost 3 bases to trimming and J lost 7 bases, with 6 bases between them. Per germline, CDR1 SNHLY and CDR2 FYNNEI. CDR3 bases: TGTGCCAGCAGTGAGACAGCTGGCTACACCTTC. This codes for CASSETAGYTF.

In DNA form, the CDR3 reads TGTGCCAGCAGTGCGGACAGCGACTTAGCCCTTCAGCCCCAGCATTTT. Its translation is CASSADSDLALQPQHF. The rearrangement uses TRBV25-1 and TRBJ1-5, with D maybe TRBD1 (6 bases). This CDR3 has 16 residues. In germline, CDR1 is MGHDK, CDR2 SYGVNS. Between the trimmed V and J ends, which lost 4 bases and 6 bases, there was a span of 19 bases.

The J gene is TRBJ2-3, the V gene TRBV11-2; the match to TRBD2 covers 11 bases. Losses at the gene ends were 4 bases for V and 0 bases for J; bases not matched to a gene: 3. The V gene's germline CDR1 is SGHAT and CDR2 FQNNGV. The CDR3 loop spans 16 amino acids. The CDR3 DNA follows: TGTGCCAGCAGCTGGCCTAGCGGGGGGAGCACAGATACGCAGTATTTT. Its protein is CASSWPSGGSTDTQYF.

This clone has a handful of counts. This sequence joins TRBV4-1 and TRBJ2-7, with TRBD2 as a possible D gene (5 bases). This CDR3 is 15 amino acids long. Deletions cut 0 bases from V and 3 bases from J, with 12 bases between. Germline CDR1 MGHRA, CDR2 YSYEKL. In DNA, the CDR3 is TGCGCCAGCAGCCAAGAGAAGCTAGCCGGCTACGAGCAGTACTTC. Translated, it gives CASSQEKLAGYEQYF.

This clone has just a few counts. J is TRBJ1-1 and V is TRBV25-1; 8 bases line up with TRBD1. The V and J ends lost 4 bases and 7 bases, in that order; junction bases with no gene match: 11. The CDR3 contains 15 residues. Germline V gene lookup returns CDR1 MGHDK and CDR2 SYGVNS. The CDR3 is CASSGTGNLWGEAFF. CDR3 sequence (DNA): TGTGCCAGCAGTGGGACAGGGAATCTATGGGGTGAAGCTTTCTTT.

CDR3 amino acids: CAWSTRGGPWGNQPQHF. CDR3 nucleotides: TGTGCCTGGAGTACCCGCGGGGGGCCGTGGGGCAATCAGCCCCAGCATTTT. This chain links TRBV30 with TRBJ1-5; D perhaps matches TRBD1 (6 bases). Per germline, CDR1 GTSNPN and CDR2 SVGIG (reference sequence). Trimming took off 2 bases at V and 2 bases at J, with 19 bases between the two ends. CDR3 length: 17 amino acids.